A single sample is the source of the 14 T cell receptor beta chains below, sequenced in a study of early T cells in non-severe SARS-CoV-2 infection. TCRdb passed the 5' RACE reads through MiXCR, listing each CDR3 protein once. Of about 90,000 distinct CDR3 sequences listed, 10% to 15% are singletons. The material was whole blood, obtained at baseline. The receptors originated from an adult who was a healthcare worker with PCR-confirmed SARS-CoV-2 infection or an uninfected control (not recorded which).

This clonotype was found a few times. The V gene is TRBV9, the J gene TRBJ2-5; tentatively, D is TRBD1 (6 bases). Trimming pared 6 bases from V and 4 bases from J, leaving 19 bases between. Per the germline V gene, CDR1 is SGDLS and CDR2 is YYNGEE. This CDR3 is 15 amino acids long. DNA of the CDR3: TGTGCCAGCACCTTGACAGGCCTCCCTTCAGAGACCCAGTACTTC. As protein: CASTLTGLPSETQYF.

This clonotype was seen many times. The genes are TRBV9 and TRBJ1-3; D remains unclear. The CDR3 runs 14 residues. CDR1 is SGDLS, CDR2 YYNGEE, per germline. The germline V and J ends were trimmed by 0 bases and 4 bases, with 8 bases remaining between them. The CDR3 nucleotides are TGTGCCAGCAGCGTAGCCCCGATCGGAAACACCATATATTTT. Its protein is CASSVAPIGNTIYF. Based on the CDR3 plus reference TRBV9 and TRBJ1-3, the full variable domain is DSGVTQTPKHLITATGQRVTLRCSPRSGDLSVYWYQQSLDQGLQFLIQYYNGEERAKGNILERFSAQQFPDLHSELNLSSLELGDSALYFCASSVAPIGNTIYFGEGSWLTVV.

This clonotype has more than one count but fewer than ten. The chain employs TRBV12-3 or TRBV12-4 and TRBJ1-2; D remains unclear. This CDR3 spans 12 amino acids. The V gene lost 0 bases and the J gene lost 8 bases, with 7 bases spanning the gap. CDR3 protein: CASSLAGRGYTF. In nucleotides, the CDR3 is TGTGCCAGCAGTTTAGCAGGGAGGGGCTACACCTTC.

The chain links TRBV5-4 to TRBJ2-7, with TRBD2 identical over 9 bases. V trimming: 4 bases; J trimming: 3 bases; junction bases outside the gene matches: 8. The CDR3 extends over 15 amino acids. CDR1 and CDR2 (germline): SGHNT, YYREEE (reference sequence). In DNA, the CDR3 is TGTGCCAGCAGCCAGTCTAGCGGGATGAACTACGAGCAGTACTTC. Translated: CASSQSSGMNYEQYF.

This clonotype was counted between two and nine times. The genes are TRBV7-9 and TRBJ2-1; the D gene is possibly TRBD2 (6 bases). V lost 5 bases to trimming and J lost 5 bases, with 10 bases between them. From germline, CDR1 is SEHNR and CDR2 FQNEAQ (reference sequence). The CDR3 is 13 residues long. DNA for the CDR3: TGTGCCAGCAGCACGGAGGGGCACAATGAGCAGTTCTTC. Translated: CASSTEGHNEQFF.

The CDR3 nucleotides are TGTGCCAGCAGATCCCGATCAACTAGCGGGAGGCCGTTCTTC. Residues: CASRSRSTSGRPFF. V and J are TRBV6-5 and TRBJ2-1; 12 positions agree with TRBD2. Germline V gives CDR1 MNHEY, CDR2 SVGAGI. V lost 6 bases, J lost 15 bases, and 12 bases stayed unmatched. This CDR3 spans 14 amino acids.

The chain joins TRBV4-2 to TRBJ2-5; either TRBD1 or TRBD2 may supply D (6 bases each). The CDR3 contains 15 residues. Germline values: CDR1 LGHNA, CDR2 YNFKEQ. V lost 0 bases to trimming and J lost 4 bases, with 12 bases between them. The CDR3 nucleotides are TGTGCCAGCAGCCAAGAGGGTACGGGGGCAGAGACCCAGTACTTC. Translation gives CASSQEGTGAETQYF.

The genes are TRBV12-3 or TRBV12-4 and TRBJ2-3; D unclear. Trimming took 2 bases from V and 1 from J, leaving 7 bases between them. The CDR3 is 14 amino acids. This CDR3 is CASSLSFGTDTQYF. The CDR3 DNA reads TGTGCCAGCAGTTTATCGTTCGGCACAGATACGCAGTATTTT.

This chain connects TRBV10-3 to TRBJ2-1, with 9 bases aligning to TRBD2. V lost 3 bases, J lost 4 bases, and 7 bases stayed unmatched. Looked up from germline, CDR1 is ENHRY and CDR2 is SYGVKD. The CDR3 length is 16 residues. The CDR3 loop is CAISDGLAGFYNEQFF. DNA of the CDR3: TGTGCCATCAGTGACGGGCTAGCGGGATTTTACAATGAGCAGTTCTTC.

This clonotype showed up just a few times. This chain uses TRBV6-2 or TRBV6-3 with TRBJ2-7, with TRBD2 identical over 10 bases. CDR3 size: 15 residues. Germline CDR1 and CDR2: MNHEY and SVGEGT. Trimming at V came to 5 bases and at J to 0 bases, leaving 4 bases not matched to a gene. In DNA form, the CDR3 reads TGTGCCAGCAGTCCAGCGGGAGGGCCCTCCTACGAGCAGTACTTC. Its protein product is CASSPAGGPSYEQYF.

This clonotype came up many times. V and J are TRBV20-1 and TRBJ2-1; no clear D gene. The V end was cut by 5 bases, the J end by 0 bases, with 14 bases between. Looked up from germline, CDR1 is DFQATT and CDR2 is SNEGSKA (reference sequence). This CDR3 has 15 residues. The CDR3 here is CSARPTGGSYNEQFF. The CDR3 DNA reads TGCAGTGCTCGGCCGACGGGCGGCTCCTACAATGAGCAGTTCTTC.

This clonotype has only a few counts. The chain joins TRBV7-9 to TRBJ2-7; D gene ambiguous. V shed 5 bases and J shed 4 bases, with 15 bases lying between them. The CDR3 is made up of 14 amino acids. Germline V gives CDR1 SEHNR, CDR2 FQNEAQ (reference sequence). The CDR3 coding sequence is TGTGCCAGCAGCCCCCCTCCCCGGCAGTACGAGCAGTACTTC. It translates to CASSPPPRQYEQYF.

The chain is built from TRBV6-5 and TRBJ2-1, with D possibly being TRBD1 or TRBD2 (6 bases each). Trimming left V 8 bases short and J 6 bases short, with 23 bases between. The CDR3 is 16 residues long. Germline CDR1 MNHEY, CDR2 SVGAGI. The DNA for the CDR3 is TGTGCCAGCGGGGGGCGCCTAGGACGGGCGGGCAATGAGCAGTTCTTC. Translation: CASGGRLGRAGNEQFF.

A few counts support this clonotype. The chain combines TRBV6-1 with TRBJ2-3; D might be TRBD2 (7 bases). The germline V gene encodes CDR1 MNHNS and CDR2 SASEGT. Deletions cut 7 bases from V and 4 bases from J, with 21 bases between. CDR3 length: 16 residues. The CDR3 reads CASNLAAGGPADTQYF. In nucleotides, the CDR3 is TGTGCCAGCAATCTCGCTGCCGGGGGGCCGGCAGATACGCAGTATTTT.